The 4 T cell receptor beta chains reported below all come from one sample, sequenced in a study of response to subunit inactivated influenza vaccine. TCRdb re-analysed the RT-PCR reads in MiXCR, keeping a single row per CDR3 protein. This table holds hundreds of thousands of distinct CDR3 sequences, approximately 15% found once. The material was PBMCs from blood, obtained about 11 days after vaccination. The receptors here all came from a man between 50 and 59 years old who received an inactivated influenza vaccine.

The chain couples TRBV7-9 to TRBJ1-5, with D hard to call. This CDR3 has 12 amino acids. Germline V gene sequence: CDR1 SEHNR, CDR2 FQNEAQ (reference sequence). Trimming removed 5 bases from V and 9 bases from J, with 11 bases in between. The CDR3 sequence: CASSPPVGPQHF. The CDR3 region has the DNA TGTGCCAGCAGCCCACCCGTAGGGCCCCAGCATTTT.

This clonotype was seen at least ten times. The rearrangement uses TRBV2 and TRBJ1-6; 9 bases line up with TRBD1. The CDR3 is 15 amino acids. Germline CDR1 and CDR2: SNHLY and FYNNEI. The junction had 7 bases not matched to a gene; V was cut back by 6 bases and J by 7 bases. CDR3 bases: TGTGCCAGCAGCGAACAGGGGGCGGAAAATTCACCCCTCCACTTT. This encodes CASSEQGAENSPLHF.

The V gene is TRBV20-1, the J gene TRBJ2-1; either TRBD1 or TRBD2 may fit D (5 bases each). The CDR3 runs to 16 residues. Germline V CDR1 and CDR2: DFQATT, SNEGSKA (reference sequence). CDR3 DNA: TGCTGCGCTAGAGCCCTAGCATCGGACATCTACAATGAGCAGTTCTTC. Encoded protein: CCARALASDIYNEQFF.

CDR3 nucleotide sequence: TGTGCCAGCAGCTTTTCGCGCGGGTGGCAGACCCAGTACTTC. Translation gives CASSFSRGWQTQYF. The chain links TRBV5-5 to TRBJ2-5; tentatively, D is TRBD2 (5 bases). Germline CDR1 is SGHKS and CDR2 is YYEKEE (reference sequence). V was clipped by 2 bases and J by 6 bases, with 14 bases between them. This CDR3 contains 14 residues.